The 21 T cell receptor beta chains given below trace back to one sample, sequenced in a study of blood T cell repertoires in COVID-19. The method was immunoSEQ multiplex PCR; TCRdb's version includes in-frame clones alone and lacks a portion of them. The table shows tens of thousands of clones, with approximately 86% occurring only once. The sample consisted of peripheral blood. Receptors originate from a man aged 45-65 years with active COVID-19.

The rearrangement uses TRBV5-4 and TRBJ2-7; TRBD2 might be the D (5 bases). Looked up from germline, CDR1 is SGHNT and CDR2 is YYREEE (reference sequence). The CDR3 loop spans 13 amino acids. V was trimmed by 0 bases and J by 5 bases, leaving 9 bases between them. CDR3: CASSLGQEDEQYV. CDR3 in DNA: TGTGCCAGCAGCTTGGGGCAGGAGGACGAGCAGTACGTC.

V usage is TRBV6-5 and J usage is TRBJ1-2; weak D call: TRBD1 (5 bases). The CDR3 sequence is 13 residues long. From germline, CDR1 is MNHEY and CDR2 SVGAGI. Trimming removed 10 bases from V and 2 bases from J, with 14 bases in between. The CDR3 nucleotides read TGTGCCACCCACCCGGGGGGGAACTATGGCTACACCTTC. This codes for CATHPGGNYGYTF.

The chain links TRBV7-9 to TRBJ1-2, with TRBD1 matching over 7 bases. The trim removed 5 bases at V and 3 bases at J, leaving 12 bases unmatched. The germline V gene has CDR1 SEHNR and CDR2 FQNEAQ (reference sequence). The CDR3 spans 16 residues. The CDR3: CASSQRQTGPDYGYTF. The CDR3 nucleotides read TGTGCCAGCAGCCAAAGACAGACAGGGCCAGACTATGGCTACACCTTC. Variable domain in full (rest from reference TRBV7-9 and TRBJ1-2): DTGVSQNPRHKITKRGQNVTFRCDPISEHNRLYWYRQTLGQGPEFLTYFQNEAQLEKSRLLSDRFSAERPKGSFSTLEIQRTEQGDSAMYLCASSQRQTGPDYGYTFGSGTRLTVV.

The chain has TRBV6-5 and TRBJ2-7; TRBD1 matches 8 bases. The germline V gene has CDR1 MNHEY and CDR2 SVGAGI. With 7 bases clipped from V and 6 bases from J, the junction kept 11 bases outside the gene matches. The CDR3 contains 14 residues. CDR3 nucleotides: TGTGCCAGCACTCACGGTACAGGGGGTAGCGAGCAGTACTTC. It is translated as CASTHGTGGSEQYF.

This clone occurred a few times. This chain uses TRBV7-9 with TRBJ2-7, with D perhaps TRBD2 (6 bases). The CDR3 sequence is 16 residues long. CDR1 is SEHNR and CDR2 is FQNEAQ in the germline V gene (reference sequence). With 2 bases removed from V and 0 bases from J, the gap between germline ends came to 14 bases. The CDR3 DNA reads TGTGCCAGCAGCTTACTTTCCAGGGACTTCTCCTACGAGCAGTACTTC. Protein: CASSLLSRDFSYEQYF.

The genes are TRBV15 and TRBJ2-5; TRBD1 matches 7 bases. This CDR3 is 15 amino acids long. Germline CDR1 reads LNHNV; CDR2 reads YYDKDF (reference sequence). The V and J ends lost 0 bases and 0 bases, in that order; junction bases with no gene match: 1. This CDR3 reads CATSRETGDQETQYF. The CDR3 region has the DNA TGTGCCACCAGCAGAGAAACAGGGGACCAAGAGACCCAGTACTTC.

This clone appeared once. The rearrangement joins TRBV5-1 to TRBJ1-6; 7 bases map to TRBD1. The CDR3 runs to 15 residues. V shed 0 bases and J 7 bases; nucleotides not matched to a gene: 4. CDR1 and CDR2 from the germline V gene are SGHRS and YFSETQ. The CDR3 sequence is CASSLAPGGNSPLHF. CDR3 coding DNA: TGCGCCAGCAGCTTGGCCCCAGGGGGAAATTCACCCCTCCACTTT.

The rearrangement joins TRBV7-3 to TRBJ2-1, with 10 nucleotides matching TRBD2. The CDR3 covers 16 residues. J lost 5 bases, V lost 5 bases, and 9 bases had no gene match. Germline CDR1 reads SGHTA; CDR2 reads FQGTGA. CDR3 nucleotides: TGTGCCAGCAGCCCCCTCTTAGCGGGGGGACACAATGAGCAGTTCTTC. This sequence encodes CASSPLLAGGHNEQFF.

On this clone: A junction boundary mismatches the germline segment, possibly from a read error. This chain uses TRBV6-1 with TRBJ2-1; 10 bases map to TRBD1. Germline V gene lookup returns CDR1 MNHNS and CDR2 SASEGT. CDR3 length: 15 amino acids. The CDR3 region is CASREDRGPYNEQFF. In nucleotides, the CDR3 is TGTGCCAGCAGAGAAGACAGGGGGCCTTACAATGAGCAGTTCTTC.

The chain couples TRBV4-3 to TRBJ1-1, with unresolved D. V was shortened by 2 bases and J by 1 base, with 8 bases between the two germline ends. Germline-derived CDR1 and CDR2 are LGHNA and YSLEER. The CDR3 has 14 amino acids. The DNA for the CDR3 is TGCGCCAGCAGCCAAAGAGCAGGGAACACTGAAGCTTTCTTT. Translation: CASSQRAGNTEAFF.

The CDR3 DNA is TGTGCCAGCAGCTTGGCGGGGGACTACTCTGGAAACACCATATATTTT. This encodes CASSLAGDYSGNTIYF. The rearrangement joins TRBV5-6 to TRBJ1-3; tentative D call: TRBD1 (5 bases). This CDR3 comprises 16 residues. Germline V gene lookup returns CDR1 SGHDT and CDR2 YYEEEE. Trimming stripped 0 bases from V and 0 bases from J, with 10 bases between.

This clone has a handful of counts. This chain links TRBV5-1 with TRBJ2-7; 8 bases match TRBD1. The V and J ends lost 0 bases and 2 bases, in that order; junction bases with no gene match: 7. Germline V gene data show CDR1 as SGHRS and CDR2 as YFSETQ. The CDR3 spans 16 residues. CDR3 coding DNA: TGCGCCAGCAGCTTGGGGACAGGGTTGGTACCCTACGAGCAGTACTTC. As protein: CASSLGTGLVPYEQYF.

V is TRBV4-1 and J is TRBJ1-2, with 7 bases lining up with TRBD1. V lost 2 bases, J lost 12 bases, and 3 bases stayed unmatched. Looked up from germline, CDR1 is MGHRA and CDR2 is YSYEKL. The CDR3 loop spans 11 amino acids. The CDR3, as DNA: TGCGCCAGCAGCCAAAGGGGGACAGACACCTTC. Translating it yields CASSQRGTDTF.

This chain links TRBV7-9 with TRBJ2-1; D call uncertain. Trimming stripped 6 bases from V and 2 bases from J, with 11 bases between. The CDR3 totals 14 residues. Per the germline V gene, CDR1 is SEHNR and CDR2 is FQNEAQ (reference sequence). CDR3 in amino acids: CASRGATTYNEQFF. For the CDR3, the DNA is TGTGCCAGCAGGGGCGCAACGACCTACAATGAGCAGTTCTTC.

This sequence joins TRBV4-1 and TRBJ1-1; D may be TRBD1 (5 bases). The CDR3 is made up of 13 amino acids. CDR1 MGHRA and CDR2 YSYEKL come from the germline V gene. The V gene lost 6 bases and the J gene lost 4 bases, with 12 bases spanning the gap. The CDR3 protein is CASSITRATEAFF. The CDR3 bases are TGCGCCAGCAGTATAACCAGGGCCACTGAAGCTTTCTTT.

In DNA, the CDR3 is TGTGCCACCAGCAGGGAAGGGGGAGCGCTCAACGAGCAGTACTTC. It yields the protein CATSREGGALNEQYF. The J gene is TRBJ2-7, the V gene TRBV15, with D tentatively TRBD1 (6 bases). CDR3 length: 15 residues. The germline gives CDR1 LNHNV, CDR2 YYDKDF (reference sequence). Trimming left V 3 bases short and J 5 bases short, with 17 bases between.

This chain links TRBV5-6 with TRBJ1-1; D gene unclear. Germline V gene lookup returns CDR1 SGHDT and CDR2 YYEEEE. The CDR3 length is 15 residues. Trimming pared 1 base from V and 1 base from J, leaving 11 bases between. The CDR3 DNA reads TGTGCCAGCAGCTTGCGCGGTCGTAAGAACACTGAAGCTTTCTTT. Translating it yields CASSLRGRKNTEAFF.

The V gene is TRBV5-6, the J gene TRBJ2-2, with D perhaps TRBD2 (5 bases). Deletions cut 2 bases from V and 7 bases from J, with 15 bases between. Germline loops: CDR1 SGHDT, CDR2 YYEEEE. CDR3 length: 15 residues. The CDR3 reads CASSFQRRNFGELFF. CDR3 DNA sequence: TGTGCCAGCAGCTTCCAGCGGAGGAACTTCGGGGAGCTGTTTTTT.

The genes are TRBV7-3 and TRBJ2-5; the D gene is possibly TRBD1 (6 bases). V was clipped by 2 bases and J by 6 bases, with 10 bases between them. The CDR3 runs 13 residues. The germline V gene has CDR1 SGHTA and CDR2 FQGTGA. CDR3: CASSLQGWQTQYF. The CDR3 nucleotides read TGTGCCAGCAGCTTACAGGGGTGGCAGACCCAGTACTTC.

This clone was detected only a few times. The V and J genes are TRBV19 and TRBJ1-3, with D perhaps TRBD1 (5 bases). CDR3 length: 14 amino acids. Germline CDR1 is LNHDA and CDR2 is SQIVND (reference sequence). With 5 bases removed from V and 2 bases from J, the gap between germline ends came to 10 bases. CDR3 sequence: CASSGGAPGNTIYF. The CDR3 DNA sequence: TGTGCCAGTAGTGGAGGGGCCCCTGGAAACACCATATATTTT.

CDR3 region: CSVQRVQETQYF. CDR3 DNA sequence: TGCAGCGTTCAGAGGGTCCAAGAGACCCAGTACTTC. The chain links TRBV29-1 to TRBJ2-5, with a weak D call TRBD2 (5 bases). This CDR3 has 12 amino acids. Trimming cost V 5 bases and J 1 base, with 8 bases left between them. Germline V gene sequence: CDR1 SQVTM, CDR2 ANQGSEA.